Presented here are 23 T cell receptor beta chains from one specimen sequenced in a study of T cells after yellow fever vaccination. TCRdb analysed the 5' RACE reads with MiXCR anew, one entry per CDR3 protein. In the table there are 350,000 to 450,000 distinct CDR3 sequences, 6.2% of which are singletons. The input for sequencing was PBMCs, taken 5 days after the yellow fever booster vaccination. The receptors shown here come from a man younger than 45 who received the YFV17D yellow fever vaccine.

J is TRBJ2-5 and V is TRBV20-1, with unresolved D. The CDR3 runs to 13 residues. V was shortened by 8 bases and J by 2 bases, with 15 bases between the two germline ends. In germline, CDR1 is DFQATT, CDR2 SNEGSKA (reference sequence). The CDR3, as DNA: TGCAGTCCAAGAGCGCCAAAACAAGAGACCCAGTACTTC. Its translation is CSPRAPKQETQYF.

This clonotype was picked up many times. The rearrangement links TRBV6-5 to TRBJ1-1; D might be TRBD1 (5 bases). The length of the CDR3 is 13 residues. Germline V gene sequence: CDR1 MNHEY, CDR2 SVGAGI. Trimming took 2 bases from V and 1 from J, leaving 5 bases between them. Here the CDR3 DNA reads TGTGCCAGCAGTTACGGACAGAACACTGAAGCTTTCTTT. It specifies CASSYGQNTEAFF.

At least ten counts were recorded for this clonotype. The rearrangement joins TRBV5-1 to TRBJ1-2; D not certain. Per the germline V gene, CDR1 is SGHRS and CDR2 is YFSETQ. The length of the CDR3 is 13 residues. V dropped 7 bases and J dropped 6 bases, with 16 bases sitting between them. As DNA, the CDR3 is TGCGCCAGCCGACCGGACGAGAACAATGGCTACACCTTC. Amino acids: CASRPDENNGYTF.

The sample holds many counts of this clonotype. The chain joins TRBV9 to TRBJ2-3; no definite D call. Germline V gene lookup returns CDR1 SGDLS and CDR2 YYNGEE. This CDR3 comprises 14 residues. Trimming took 0 bases from V and 2 from J, leaving 7 bases between them. Here the CDR3 DNA reads TGTGCCAGCAGCGTAGAGGGAAACACAGATACGCAGTATTTT. Its translation: CASSVEGNTDTQYF.

This sequence joins TRBV3-1 and TRBJ2-3; 9 bases align to TRBD2. J gave up 2 bases and V 4 bases, and 7 bases lay outside the gene matches. The CDR3 consists of 16 residues. Germline loops: CDR1 LGHDT, CDR2 YNNKEL (reference sequence). The CDR3 here is CASSPTAGGATDTQYF. The CDR3, as DNA: TGTGCCAGCAGCCCCACAGCGGGAGGAGCCACAGATACGCAGTATTTT.

This clonotype appeared a few times. The chain links TRBV6-5 to TRBJ2-6, with 7 bases matching TRBD2. V was clipped by 2 bases and J by 4 bases; unmatched bases: 11. The V gene's germline CDR1 is MNHEY and CDR2 SVGAGI. CDR3 length equals 18 residues. The CDR3 sequence is CASSYRGGAAGGANVLTF. The CDR3 region has the DNA TGTGCCAGCAGTTACAGGGGAGGGGCAGCCGGGGGGGCCAACGTCCTGACTTTC.

This chain links TRBV5-1 with TRBJ2-3; the D gene is possibly TRBD2 (6 bases). Germline V CDR1 and CDR2: SGHRS, YFSETQ. Trimming left V 0 bases short and J 4 bases short, with 15 bases between. The CDR3 extends over 16 amino acids. The CDR3 bases are TGCGCCAGCAGCTTGGTTGGGGGGTCATCCGCAGATACGCAGTATTTT. It yields the protein CASSLVGGSSADTQYF.

CDR3 amino acids: CSARTGSNEKLFF. As DNA, the CDR3 is TGCAGTGCGCGGACAGGTAGCAATGAAAAACTGTTTTTT. V is TRBV20-1 and J is TRBJ1-4, with TRBD1 identical over 7 bases. V was clipped by 6 bases and J by 5 bases; unmatched bases: 6. The CDR3 is 13 residues long. Germline V gene lookup returns CDR1 DFQATT and CDR2 SNEGSKA (reference sequence).

In its sample, this clonotype was seen a few times. The chain uses TRBV9 and TRBJ1-5; D remains unclear. Trimming pared 4 bases from V and 1 base from J, leaving 9 bases between. Germline V gene sequence: CDR1 SGDLS, CDR2 YYNGEE. This CDR3 spans 14 amino acids. The CDR3 reads CASSSGVSNQPQHF. CDR3 in DNA: TGTGCCAGCAGCTCGGGAGTCAGCAATCAGCCCCAGCATTTT. Looking up the rest from reference TRBV9 and TRBJ1-5 gives the full variable domain: DSGVTQTPKHLITATGQRVTLRCSPRSGDLSVYWYQQSLDQGLQFLIQYYNGEERAKGNILERFSAQQFPDLHSELNLSSLELGDSALYFCASSSGVSNQPQHFGDGTRLSIL.

This clonotype was counted many times. This chain joins TRBV7-2 and TRBJ2-7; D not resolved. The CDR3 totals 12 residues. Germline V gives CDR1 SGHTA, CDR2 FQGNSA. Deletions cut 2 bases from V and 3 bases from J, with 5 bases between. The CDR3 reads CASSLIRYEQYF. The CDR3 coding sequence is TGTGCCAGCAGCTTAATACGCTACGAGCAGTACTTC.

This clonotype showed up many times. The chain links TRBV7-9 to TRBJ2-5; possibly TRBD1 for D (6 bases). The CDR3 is 13 amino acids. Deletions cut 5 bases from V and 7 bases from J, with 14 bases between. Germline V gene data show CDR1 as SEHNR and CDR2 as FQNEAQ (reference sequence). The CDR3 reads CASSTELGGTQYF. The CDR3, as DNA: TGTGCCAGCAGCACCGAACTAGGGGGGACCCAGTACTTC.

At least ten counts were recorded for this clonotype. The chain recombines TRBV27 with TRBJ1-1; TRBD1 is a possible D gene (5 bases). Per the germline V gene, CDR1 is MNHEY and CDR2 is SMNVEV (reference sequence). This CDR3 contains 15 residues. V was pared by 5 bases and J by 4 bases, with 17 bases between. CDR3 sequence (DNA): TGTGCCAGCAGTCTGCTAGGGGCCGCTCCCACTGAAGCTTTCTTT. Its protein is CASSLLGAAPTEAFF.

The V gene is TRBV12-3 or TRBV12-4, the J gene TRBJ2-1, with D perhaps being TRBD1 or TRBD2 (6 bases each). This CDR3 is 13 amino acids long. V lost 10 bases and J 10 bases, leaving 20 bases between the germline ends. The CDR3 nucleotides are TGTGCCACCCGTGGGGGGCCTGGAGGGGAGCAGTTCTTC. Translation: CATRGGPGGEQFF.

This clonotype was counted many times. This chain uses TRBV7-8 with TRBJ1-1; tentative D call: TRBD1 (5 bases). This CDR3 contains 14 residues. Trimming stripped 5 bases from V and 7 bases from J, with 17 bases between. Germline V gene sequence: CDR1 SGHVS, CDR2 FQNEAQ. This chain's CDR3 is CASSPPPGTVEAFF. The CDR3 region has the DNA TGTGCCAGCAGCCCACCCCCGGGGACGGTTGAAGCTTTCTTT.

At least ten counts were recorded for this clonotype. The rearrangement uses TRBV10-3 and TRBJ2-5; 7 nucleotides match TRBD2. The V segment lost 5 bases and the J segment 6 bases; nucleotides outside the gene matches: 9. CDR1 is ENHRY and CDR2 is SYGVKD in the germline V gene. This CDR3 has 14 amino acids. The CDR3 DNA follows: TGTGCCATCAGTTCCGGACTAGAACGGAAGACCCAGTACTTC. Amino acid sequence: CAISSGLERKTQYF.

This clonotype showed up many times. V gene TRBV20-1 combines with J gene TRBJ2-5; D unresolved. Germline lookup yields CDR1 DFQATT and CDR2 SNEGSKA (reference sequence). The CDR3 is made up of 14 amino acids. V was pared by 0 bases and J by 3 bases, with 11 bases between. The DNA of the CDR3 is TGCAGTGCTAGAGATCTTAACGCGGAAGAGACCCAGTACTTC. This gives the protein CSARDLNAEETQYF.

At least ten counts were recorded for this clonotype. The gene calls are TRBV19 and TRBJ2-2; possible D gene TRBD1, 5 bases. This CDR3 has 15 amino acids. In germline, CDR1 is LNHDA, CDR2 SQIVND (reference sequence). V shed 8 bases and J shed 2 bases, with 15 bases lying between them. The DNA of the CDR3 is TGTGCCAGTGCATACCGGACACCTAACACCGGGGAGCTGTTTTTT. Encoded protein: CASAYRTPNTGELFF.

The table lists this clonotype with a few counts. V usage is TRBV6-2 or TRBV6-3 and J usage is TRBJ2-7; D is perhaps TRBD1 or TRBD2 (5 bases each). The CDR3 is 16 amino acids. CDR1 is MNHEY and CDR2 is SVGEGT in the germline V gene. Trimming pared 2 bases from V and 4 bases from J, leaving 18 bases between. The CDR3 region has the DNA TGTGCCAGCAGTTACCCTCCGGGACCCTACATGTACGAGCAGTACTTC. It specifies CASSYPPGPYMYEQYF.

The table lists this clonotype with many counts. Written as DNA, the CDR3 is TGCAGTGCCGGGAGGGAAAACATTCAGTACTTC. Its protein is CSAGRENIQYF. This chain joins TRBV20-1 and TRBJ2-4, with 8 bases aligning to TRBD2. There are 11 residues in the CDR3. Germline V gene sequence: CDR1 DFQATT, CDR2 SNEGSKA (reference sequence). The V and J ends lost 6 bases and 5 bases, in that order; junction bases with no gene match: 0.

V and J are TRBV28 and TRBJ1-1; D perhaps matches TRBD1 (6 bases). CDR3 length: 17 amino acids. Germline loops: CDR1 MDHEN, CDR2 SYDVKM. V lost 2 bases and J 1 base, leaving 17 bases between the germline ends. The CDR3 protein is CASSLSRGFLTNTEAFF. The CDR3 DNA reads as TGTGCCAGCAGTTTAAGTAGGGGGTTCCTTACGAACACTGAAGCTTTCTTT.

This clonotype was seen at least ten times. The chain combines TRBV12-3 or TRBV12-4 with TRBJ1-2, with D hard to call. CDR3 length equals 15 residues. V was clipped by 1 base and J by 4 bases, with 13 bases between them. CDR3 sequence (DNA): TGTGCCAGCAGTTTAGTTGGCAGCGGCTTCTATGGCTACACCTTC. As protein: CASSLVGSGFYGYTF.

In the case of this clonotype: A much bigger clone sits one base away, suggesting this may be a read error. This rearrangement joins TRBV20-1 to TRBJ2-7; unclear D gene. Looked up from germline, CDR1 is DFQATT and CDR2 is SNEGSKA (reference sequence). The CDR3 consists of 12 residues. DNA for the CDR3: TGCAGTGCCGTCACAGTCTCCCACGAGCAGTACTTC. Its protein product is CSAVTVSHEQYF.

This clonotype was recorded many times. The rearrangement links TRBV7-2 to TRBJ2-4; a possible D gene is TRBD1 (6 bases). V was trimmed by 5 bases and J by 0 bases, leaving 14 bases between them. The CDR3 runs 16 residues. Germline V gives CDR1 SGHTA, CDR2 FQGNSA. The chain's CDR3 is CASSLTGTRAKNIQYF. The DNA for the CDR3 is TGTGCCAGCAGCCTTACAGGGACGAGAGCCAAAAACATTCAGTACTTC.